This T cell receptor beta chain came from a study of T cell responses to AZD1222 COVID-19 vaccine. Study-level results: Spike-specific TCR breadth and depth both grew after two AZD1222 doses.

The CDR3 contains 15 residues. J gave up 6 bases and V 4 bases, and 10 bases lay outside the gene matches. Germline V lookup: CDR1 SGHAT, CDR2 FQNNGV. About this clone itself: Its specificity is unknown.

Repertoires were generated with immunoSEQ multiplex PCR, while TCRdb's copy carries only in-frame clones and drops some. Seen here are some 97,000 clones, about 89% observed once, and the top ten hold approximately 15%. The specimen comprised peripheral blood, sampled on day 0 of AZD1222 vaccination. The receptor comes from an adult in good health. The chain couples TRBV11-2 to TRBJ1-1, with 8 bases lining up with TRBD1. The CDR3 region has the DNA TGTGCCAGCAGCTGGAACGCAGGGGGCGAGGCTGAAGCTTTCTTT. Encoded protein: CASSWNAGGEAEAFF. The full variable domain, with the rest looked up from reference TRBV11-2 and TRBJ1-1, is EAGVAQSPRYKIIEKRQSVAFWCNPISGHATLYWYQQILGQGPKLLIQFQNNGVVDDSQLPKDRFSAERLKGVDSTLKIQPAKLEDSAVYLCASSWNAGGEAEAFFGQGTRLTVV.